The 28 T cell receptor beta chains below were found in one sample sequenced in a study of blood T cells in healthy people across ages. Combining a sample-barcoded 5' primer with a J-beta primer mix, a second PCR ran for about 6 to 11 cycles. TCRdb redid the calling of the 5' RACE reads with MiXCR, one entry per CDR3 protein. Seen here are under 1,100,000 distinct CDR3 sequences, around 25% observed once, and the top ten hold less than 0.85%. The same sample was also studied in work on T cells of mothers and their children.

The sequenced sample was blood. These receptors originate from a girl aged 2-10 years in good health.

This clonotype was recorded a few times. The rearrangement uses TRBV7-9 and TRBJ2-1; no clear D gene. V was cut by 5 bases and J by 5 bases, with 16 bases left in between. The CDR3 sequence is 15 residues long. The germline V gene has CDR1 SEHNR and CDR2 FQNEAQ (reference sequence). This CDR3 is CASSAGRLTDNEQFF. The DNA of the CDR3 is TGTGCCAGCAGCGCCGGACGGTTGACGGACAATGAGCAGTTCTTC. Combining the CDR3 with reference TRBV7-9 and TRBJ2-1 gives the whole variable domain DTGVSQNPRHKITKRGQNVTFRCDPISEHNRLYWYRQTLGQGPEFLTYFQNEAQLEKSRLLSDRFSAERPKGSFSTLEIQRTEQGDSAMYLCASSAGRLTDNEQFFGPGTRLTVL.

This clonotype was seen more than once but under ten times. V and J are TRBV15 and TRBJ2-5; D possibly corresponds to TRBD2 (6 bases). This CDR3 is built from 15 residues. V was shortened by 0 bases and J by 9 bases, with 17 bases between the two germline ends. CDR1 is LNHNV and CDR2 is YYDKDF in the germline V gene (reference sequence). The CDR3 DNA follows: TGTGCCACCAGCAGAGAACAGATCCTGGGGGGACCCCAGTACTTC. This codes for CATSREQILGGPQYF. Combining the CDR3 with reference TRBV15 and TRBJ2-5 gives the whole variable domain DAMVIQNPRYQVTQFGKPVTLSCSQTLNHNVMYWYQQKSSQAPKLLFHYYDKDFNNEADTPDNFQSRRPNTSFCFLDIRSPGLGDTAMYLCATSREQILGGPQYFGPGTRLLVL.

The sample holds a few counts of this clonotype. The chain recombines TRBV6-5 with TRBJ2-1, with 10 positions matching TRBD2. J was trimmed by 3 bases and V by 6 bases; bases with no gene match: 5. Germline loops: CDR1 MNHEY, CDR2 SVGAGI. The CDR3 is 15 amino acids. The CDR3 DNA reads TGTGCCAGCAGCCGCACTAGCGGGGTCTACAATGAGCAGTTCTTC. Protein product: CASSRTSGVYNEQFF.

The rearrangement joins TRBV6-1 to TRBJ2-1, with 8 bases aligning to TRBD1. The J call may be faulty, since TRBJ2-7 better matches the DNA end. Per the germline V gene, CDR1 is MNHNS and CDR2 is SASEGT. This CDR3 is 18 amino acids long. CDR3 DNA sequence: TGTGCCAGCAGGGGAGCCGGGACAGGCCCTTCTTTTACCTACGAGCAGTACTTC. Amino acid sequence: CASRGAGTGPSFTYEQYF.

This sequence joins TRBV20-1 and TRBJ1-5, with D tentatively TRBD1 (5 bases). V dropped 5 bases and J dropped 3 bases, with 17 bases sitting between them. Germline V gene data show CDR1 as DFQATT and CDR2 as SNEGSKA (reference sequence). The CDR3 consists of 15 residues. The CDR3, as DNA: TGCAGTGCTTCTCCTACCGGGGCCTTCAATCAGCCCCAGCATTTT. It specifies CSASPTGAFNQPQHF.

The chain is built from TRBV5-5 and TRBJ2-1; tentatively, D is TRBD1 (6 bases). CDR3 size: 17 residues. V lost 3 bases to trimming and J lost 4 bases, with 20 bases between them. In germline, CDR1 is SGHKS, CDR2 YYEKEE (reference sequence). CDR3 region: CASSSQGSANVYNEQFF. CDR3 bases: TGTGCCAGCAGCTCACAGGGTTCGGCTAATGTTTACAATGAGCAGTTCTTC.

In this sample, this clonotype turned up a few times. The V gene is TRBV16, the J gene TRBJ2-7; D remains unclear. The CDR3 consists of 15 residues. The V end lost 2 bases, the J end lost 1 base, and 12 bases lay between the germline ends. Germline V gene sequence: CDR1 KGHSY, CDR2 FQNENV. CDR3 loop: CASSQDRAASYEQYF. In DNA form, the CDR3 reads TGTGCCAGCAGCCAAGACCGGGCAGCGTCCTACGAGCAGTACTTC.

This clonotype has only a few counts. The rearrangement links TRBV6-5 to TRBJ2-7; maybe TRBD2 (6 bases). Germline V lookup: CDR1 MNHEY, CDR2 SVGAGI. Trimming removed 6 bases from V and 4 bases from J, with 16 bases in between. The CDR3 has 14 residues. This chain's CDR3 is CASSAPGVSYEQYF. Written as DNA, the CDR3 is TGTGCCAGCAGCGCCCCGGGAGTCTCATACGAGCAGTACTTC.

The chain joins TRBV4-1 to TRBJ2-2; no definite D call. Germline V gene lookup returns CDR1 MGHRA and CDR2 YSYEKL. The CDR3 is 14 amino acids. V was trimmed by 4 bases and J by 5 bases, leaving 11 bases between them. As DNA, the CDR3 is TGCGCCAGCAGCCCCTCGTTTTCTACCGGGGAGCTGTTTTTT. Amino acid sequence: CASSPSFSTGELFF.

The V call is TRBV20-1, the J call TRBJ2-5; D remains ambiguous. The V end was cut by 5 bases, the J end by 2 bases, with 12 bases between. The CDR3 sequence is 13 residues long. From germline, CDR1 is DFQATT and CDR2 SNEGSKA (reference sequence). CDR3 coding DNA: TGCAGTGCTGTTAAGGTCGGTCAAGAGACCCAGTACTTC. The encoded protein is CSAVKVGQETQYF.

The chain is built from TRBV7-2 and TRBJ2-1, with unresolved D. Trimming took off 3 bases at V and 5 bases at J, with 14 bases between the two ends. In germline, CDR1 is SGHTA, CDR2 FQGNSA. The CDR3 has 15 residues. CDR3 loop: CASSFRLRGDNEQFF. The CDR3, as DNA: TGTGCCAGCAGCTTCCGGCTAAGAGGTGACAATGAGCAGTTCTTC.

The chain carries TRBV7-2 and TRBJ1-1, with D hard to call. V lost 3 bases, J lost 0 bases, and 11 bases lay in between. The CDR3 length is 15 residues. Germline CDR1 and CDR2: SGHTA and FQGNSA. CDR3 residues: CASSFPVRLNTEAFF. In DNA, the CDR3 is TGTGCCAGCAGCTTCCCGGTCAGGTTGAACACTGAAGCTTTCTTT.

CDR3 amino acids: CAISELGGSRNEQFF. In DNA form, the CDR3 reads TGTGCCATCAGTGAGTTGGGCGGGAGTCGTAATGAGCAGTTCTTC. The gene calls are TRBV10-3 and TRBJ2-1; 7 bases map to TRBD2. With 1 base clipped from V and 7 bases from J, the junction kept 7 bases outside the gene matches. The CDR3 runs 15 residues. Germline values: CDR1 ENHRY, CDR2 SYGVKD.

In this sample, this clonotype turned up a few times. The J gene is TRBJ1-4, the V gene TRBV12-3 or TRBV12-4; maybe TRBD1 (6 bases). CDR3 size: 14 residues. Trimming stripped 5 bases from V and 8 bases from J, with 15 bases between. As DNA, the CDR3 is TGTGCCAGCAGTCCGCCCCCCAGGGGAGAAAAACTGTTTTTT. Its translation: CASSPPPRGEKLFF.

The gene calls are TRBV2 and TRBJ2-1; D unresolved. The CDR3 is made up of 11 amino acids. CDR1 SNHLY and CDR2 FYNNEI come from the germline V gene. V was pared by 7 bases and J by 6 bases, with 7 bases between. The CDR3: CASTFPNEQFF. The CDR3 DNA follows: TGTGCCAGCACGTTCCCCAATGAGCAGTTCTTC. The whole variable domain, remainder taken from reference TRBV2 and TRBJ2-1, is EPEVTQTPSHQVTQMGQEVILRCVPISNHLYFYWYRQILGQKVEFLVSFYNNEISEKSEIFDDQFSVERPDGSNFTLKIRSTKLEDSAMYFCASTFPNEQFFGPGTRLTVL.

The table lists this clonotype with a few counts. This chain uses TRBV5-1 with TRBJ2-1; D is unresolved. The V and J ends lost 3 bases and 8 bases respectively, with 18 bases between them. Germline CDR1 SGHRS, CDR2 YFSETQ. The CDR3 runs to 15 residues. The CDR3 reads CASSSLRVEWDEQFF. The CDR3 region has the DNA TGCGCCAGCAGCTCCCTCCGGGTTGAGTGGGATGAGCAGTTCTTC.

This clonotype has a handful of counts. The gene calls are TRBV20-1 and TRBJ1-2; possibly TRBD1 for D (6 bases). Trimming removed 3 bases from V and 5 bases from J, with 16 bases in between. This CDR3 has 14 residues. Looked up from germline, CDR1 is DFQATT and CDR2 is SNEGSKA (reference sequence). CDR3 nucleotide sequence: TGCAGTGCTAGCGGGATGGCAGGGGTTTATGGCTACACCTTC. It encodes CSASGMAGVYGYTF.

This clonotype was detected a few times. The V call is TRBV7-3, the J call TRBJ2-5; 12 nucleotides line up with TRBD1. The J segment lost 5 bases and the V segment lost 4 bases, leaving 8 bases of the junction unmatched. Germline values: CDR1 SGHTA, CDR2 FQGTGA. The CDR3 is 16 amino acids. The CDR3 loop reads CASSSGTGGSGETQYF. DNA of the CDR3: TGTGCCAGCAGCTCTGGGACAGGGGGCTCTGGCGAGACCCAGTACTTC.

The table lists this clonotype with a few counts. This rearrangement joins TRBV7-8 to TRBJ2-1, with TRBD1 identical over 9 bases. The CDR3 runs 16 residues. CDR1 is SGHVS, CDR2 FQNEAQ, per germline. V lost 4 bases, J lost 1 base, and 5 bases stayed unmatched. The CDR3 sequence is CASSSPDRGSYNEQFF. For the CDR3, the DNA is TGTGCCAGCAGCTCCCCCGACAGGGGGTCCTACAATGAGCAGTTCTTC.

This clonotype came up a few times. V is TRBV4-2 and J is TRBJ2-7; D not resolved. Germline V lookup: CDR1 LGHNA, CDR2 YNFKEQ. With 3 bases removed from V and 0 bases from J, the gap between germline ends came to 15 bases. This CDR3 comprises 16 residues. This CDR3 reads CASSQDLAESSYEQYF. CDR3 in DNA: TGTGCCAGCAGCCAGGATCTTGCAGAAAGCTCCTACGAGCAGTACTTC.

The chain links TRBV5-1 to TRBJ2-5; D may be TRBD1 (5 bases). This CDR3 contains 15 residues. Germline V gene data show CDR1 as SGHRS and CDR2 as YFSETQ. V lost 4 bases and J 7 bases, leaving 20 bases between the germline ends. The CDR3, as DNA: TGCGCCAGCAGCCCCGGGTTAGCTGGAAGGGGGACCCAGTACTTC. Translation gives CASSPGLAGRGTQYF.

V gene TRBV4-1 combines with J gene TRBJ2-5; tentatively, D is TRBD1 (7 bases). The CDR3 has 16 amino acids. V lost 4 bases and J lost 1, with 16 bases in between. CDR1 is MGHRA, CDR2 YSYEKL, per germline. For the CDR3, the DNA is TGCGCCAGCAGCCTCCTGGGGGGACAGTTCCAAGAGACCCAGTACTTC. As protein: CASSLLGGQFQETQYF.

In its sample, this clonotype was seen a few times. V and J are TRBV29-1 and TRBJ2-5, with unresolved D. In germline, CDR1 is SQVTM, CDR2 ANQGSEA. This CDR3 is 15 amino acids long. V lost 3 bases to trimming and J lost 5 bases, with 19 bases between them. CDR3 protein: CSVDGMRPGGETQYF. The CDR3 DNA reads TGCAGCGTTGACGGCATGCGCCCCGGTGGGGAGACCCAGTACTTC.

Here the CDR3 reads CASSEPSGGTEEQFF. The CDR3 DNA follows: TGCGCCAGCAGCGAGCCTAGCGGGGGGACGGAAGAGCAGTTCTTC. The chain has TRBV5-1 and TRBJ2-1; 11 nucleotides agree with TRBD2. The CDR3 length is 15 residues. Germline V gene data show CDR1 as SGHRS and CDR2 as YFSETQ. After removal of 4 bases from V and 10 bases from J, the junction contained 10 bases not matched to a gene.

Worth noting for this clonotype: At one end the junction does not follow the germline gene, possibly because of a read error. V usage is TRBV5-1 and J usage is TRBJ2-5; 9 nucleotides match TRBD2. Germline CDR1 SGHRS, CDR2 YFSETQ. CDR3 length equals 14 residues. The CDR3 protein is CASRLAVLKETQYF. CDR3 nucleotide sequence: TGTGCCAGCAGACTAGCGGTCCTAAAAGAGACCCAGTACTTC.

The V call is TRBV5-8, the J call TRBJ2-3, with D perhaps given as TRBD1 or TRBD2 (5 bases each). Trimming pared 1 base from V and 9 bases from J, leaving 12 bases between. The germline gives CDR1 SGHTS, CDR2 YDEGEE. The CDR3 covers 13 residues. This chain's CDR3 is CASSLSGTGTQYF. For the CDR3, the DNA is TGTGCCAGCAGCTTGTCTGGGACGGGGACGCAGTATTTT.

This clonotype was observed many times. One end of the junction varies from germline; a read error may be responsible. The chain is built from TRBV5-6 and TRBJ1-2, with a tentative D call TRBD1 (6 bases). Germline V gives CDR1 SGHDT, CDR2 YYEEEE. The CDR3 extends over 13 amino acids. The CDR3 DNA reads as TGTGCCAGCAGCCCCGGGACATTCTATGGCTATACCTTC. Translation: CASSPGTFYGYTF.

For this clonotype: One end of the junction does not line up with germline, which may come from a read error. The V call is TRBV11-2, the J call TRBJ2-1; D gene unclear. The CDR3 totals 14 residues. CDR1 SGHAT and CDR2 FQNNGV come from the germline V gene. The CDR3 sequence is CASSSPRLYNQQFF. In DNA, the CDR3 is TGTGCCAGCAGCTCCCCACGACTCTACAATCAGCAGTTCTTC.